This is a list of T cell receptor beta chains from one sample in a study of control samples from healthy donors and cancer patients. The assay was immunoSEQ multiplex PCR, and TCRdb's table has in-frame clones only and misses some. The sample holds some 140,000 clones; roughly 94% are singletons and the top ten take about 5.6%. The specimen sequenced was blood. Source of these receptors: a man aged 35-49 years in good health. The CDR3 runs from the conserved cysteine through the conserved F or W. A D gene is named only where the DNA matches it firmly. A row's size may be missing; if present it is once, few, many or a size class.

clone size | J gene | D gene | V gene | CDR3 protein | CDR3 DNA
. | TRBJ2-7 | . | TRBV28 | CASQPQGSAYEQYF | TGTGCCAGCCAACCTCAGGGGTCAGCCTACGAGCAGTACTTC
. | TRBJ2-1 | . | TRBV29-1 | CSARKGGEQFF | TGCAGCGCCCGGAAGGGAGGCGAGCAGTTCTTC
. | TRBJ2-1 | TRBD2 | TRBV4-1 | CASSLTPGGNEQFF | TGCGCCAGCAGCCTCACTCCGGGGGGCAATGAGCAGTTCTTC
once | TRBJ1-2 | . | TRBV7-9 | CASSVTGIWGGYTF | TGTGCCAGCAGCGTAACAGGCATTTGGGGGGGCTACACCTTC
. | TRBJ1-5 | TRBD1 | TRBV28 | CASTPPRDRDSRQPQHF | TGTGCCAGCACCCCACCCCGGGACAGGGATTCTCGTCAGCCCCAGCATTTT
. | TRBJ1-3 | . | TRBV3-1/TRBV3-2 | CASSQRQSSGNTIYF | TGTGCCAGCAGCCAAAGACAGAGCTCTGGAAACACCATATATTTT
. | TRBJ1-1 | . | TRBV7-9 | CASSLVVSSVAEAFF | TGTGCCAGCAGCTTAGTGGTCAGCAGTGTCGCTGAAGCTTTCTTT
. | TRBJ1-3 | . | TRBV7-2 | CASSLAVSSGNTIYF | TGTGCCAGCAGCTTAGCGGTGAGCTCTGGAAACACCATATATTTT
. | TRBJ1-2 | . | TRBV19 | CASSIGQLYGYTF | TGTGCCAGTAGTATCGGTCAGCTCTATGGCTACACCTTC
once | TRBJ1-1 | . | TRBV5-6 | CASSLRQSNTEAFF | TGTGCCAGCAGCTTAAGACAGTCGAACACTGAAGCTTTCTTT
. | TRBJ1-5 | TRBD1 | TRBV6-6 | CASSYSGTADQPQHF | TGTGCCAGCAGTTACTCGGGGACAGCCGATCAGCCCCAGCATTTT
. | TRBJ2-2 | . | TRBV27 | CASSVPGGRELFF | TGTGCCAGCAGTGTCCCCGGGGGTCGGGAGCTGTTTTTT
. | TRBJ2-3 | . | TRBV11-2 | CASSFSTTDTQYF | TGTGCCAGCAGCTTTTCTACCACAGATACGCAGTATTTT
. | TRBJ2-1 | . | TRBV6-5 | CASSNLRSEQFF | TGTGCCAGCAGCAACCTTAGGAGTGAGCAGTTCTTC
once | TRBJ1-2 | . | TRBV19 | CASSMGGNYGYTF | TGTGCCAGTAGTATGGGGGGTAACTATGGCTACACCTTC